The sequence of this T cell receptor beta chain was determined in a study of blood T cell repertoires in COVID-19. In the study overall: From the United States, Italy and Spain came samples of acute and convalescent COVID-19. Sources were T cells, B-cell-depleted T cells, or PBMCs; the material itself was cDNA or gDNA.

The V gene's germline CDR1 is MNHEY and CDR2 SVGEGT. V dropped 4 bases and J dropped 2 bases, with 7 bases sitting between them. CDR3 size: 13 residues. TCRdb's table, derived via immunoSEQ multiplex PCR, lists solely in-frame clones and lacks some. Counted here are 200,000 to 250,000 clones, around 88% occurring once; the ten biggest clones make up 5.5% to 6%. The gene calls are TRBV6-2 or TRBV6-3 and TRBJ2-3; D is possibly TRBD1 (5 bases). This receptor was obtained from an elderly woman with COVID-19, enrolled during active disease. Source material: peripheral blood. The CDR3 sequence: CASSWTNTDTQYF. The DNA for the CDR3 is TGTGCCAGCAGTTGGACAAACACAGATACGCAGTATTTT.